Listed here are 15 T cell receptor beta chains from one sample, sequenced in a study of response to subunit inactivated influenza vaccine (dated by TCRdb to between 2018 and 2020). The library came from RT-PCR. The data were produced on an Illumina HiSeq 2500. TCRdb reworked the public reads: Q25 trimming with fastp, MiXCR clone assembly, productive beta chains retained. CDR3 protein duplicates are merged, each entry listing the most common genes and DNA. This sample lists almost 600,000 distinct CDR3 sequences; approximately 14% were detected once. The biggest ten clones account for 11% of the sample. The sample was PBMCs from blood, taken 11 to 12 days after vaccination. Receptors originate from a man in his fifties or sixties who received an inactivated influenza vaccine. Donor details come from another sample of the same person, matched by shared clones.

A few counts support this clonotype. The V gene is TRBV4-2, the J gene TRBJ2-7, with 7 nucleotides matching TRBD1. The V gene's germline CDR1 is LGHNA and CDR2 YNFKEQ. V gave up 2 bases and J gave up 4 bases; unmatched junction bases: 8. The CDR3 length is 15 residues. This CDR3 reads CASSQSRQGLYEQYF. The CDR3 DNA reads as TGTGCCAGCAGCCAAAGCCGACAGGGCCTGTACGAGCAGTACTTC.

The V call is TRBV4-1, the J call TRBJ1-1; TRBD1 matches 7 bases. Germline-derived CDR1 and CDR2 are MGHRA and YSYEKL. This CDR3 spans 15 amino acids. V trimming: 2 bases; J trimming: 11 bases; junction bases outside the gene matches: 14. In DNA form, the CDR3 reads TGCGCCAGCAGCCAACCCGGACAGGCAGACTTTGTGGCTTTCTTT. This encodes CASSQPGQADFVAFF.

This clonotype occurred a few times. The chain is built from TRBV6-1 and TRBJ2-5, with a tentative D call TRBD2 (5 bases). V lost 7 bases to trimming and J lost 4 bases, with 13 bases between them. CDR3 length: 13 amino acids. CDR1 and CDR2 from the germline V gene are MNHNS and SASEGT. The CDR3 is CASTKNRGETQYF. In nucleotides, the CDR3 is TGTGCCAGCACCAAGAACCGGGGAGAGACCCAGTACTTC.

V usage is TRBV30 and J usage is TRBJ1-3; no clear D gene. Trimming removed 1 base at V and 0 bases at J, with 7 bases between. The CDR3 consists of 14 residues. Germline values: CDR1 GTSNPN, CDR2 SVGIG (reference sequence). CDR3 amino acids: CAWSDPGSGNTIYF. The CDR3 DNA follows: TGTGCCTGGAGTGACCCAGGCTCTGGAAACACCATATATTTT. The full variable domain, its missing parts supplied by reference TRBV30 and TRBJ1-3, is SQTIHQWPATLVQPVGSPLSLECTVEGTSNPNLYWYRQAAGRGLQLLFYSVGIGQISSEVPQNLSASRPQDRQFILSSKKLLLSDSGFYLCAWSDPGSGNTIYFGEGSWLTVV.

The V and J genes are TRBV6-5 and TRBJ2-5; D unclear. With 6 bases removed from V and 0 bases from J, the gap between germline ends came to 5 bases. CDR3 size: 12 residues. Germline lookup yields CDR1 MNHEY and CDR2 SVGAGI. In DNA form, the CDR3 reads TGTGCCAGCAGGGAACACCAAGAGACCCAGTACTTC. Translated: CASREHQETQYF.

This clonotype was observed a few times. The chain recombines TRBV27 with TRBJ2-7; 13 positions agree with TRBD2. The CDR3 extends over 17 amino acids. V lost 5 bases to trimming and J lost 0 bases; unmatched junction nucleotides: 7. In germline, CDR1 is MNHEY, CDR2 SMNVEV (reference sequence). CDR3 DNA sequence: TGTGCCAGCAGTAGACTAGCGGGGGGAACAACCTCCTACGAGCAGTACTTC. It translates to CASSRLAGGTTSYEQYF.

The sample holds a few counts of this clonotype. J is TRBJ2-7 and V is TRBV28; D ambiguous. V dropped 3 bases and J dropped 2 bases, with 8 bases sitting between them. The V gene's germline CDR1 is MDHEN and CDR2 SYDVKM. CDR3 length: 13 amino acids. The CDR3 sequence is CASSLGFTYEQYF. CDR3 in DNA: TGTGCCAGCAGTTTGGGCTTCACCTACGAGCAGTACTTC.

This chain uses TRBV18 with TRBJ2-7; 10 bases agree with TRBD1. The CDR3 consists of 16 residues. Germline V gene lookup returns CDR1 KGHSH and CDR2 LQKENI. V shed 6 bases, J shed 5 bases, and the junction held 13 bases outside the gene matches. The DNA for the CDR3 is TGTGCCAGCTCTCCGACCTCGACAGGGGGCCTGAACGAGCAGTACTTC. Translating gives CASSPTSTGGLNEQYF.

The sample holds a few counts of this clonotype. The genes are TRBV10-1 and TRBJ2-2; possible D gene TRBD1, 5 bases. The CDR3 extends over 14 amino acids. Per the germline V gene, CDR1 is WNHNN and CDR2 is SYGVQD (reference sequence). The ends were cut back, 7 bases at V and 5 bases at J, with 14 bases in the middle. The CDR3 region is CASTDTRVTGELFF. As DNA, the CDR3 is TGCGCCAGCACTGACACCAGGGTAACCGGGGAGCTGTTTTTT.

This clonotype showed up just a few times. The V gene is TRBV7-9, the J gene TRBJ2-6; the D gene is possibly TRBD2 (6 bases). V was pared by 11 bases and J by 0 bases, with 20 bases between. The CDR3 sequence is 17 residues long. Germline V gene lookup returns CDR1 SEHNR and CDR2 FQNEAQ (reference sequence). CDR3 bases: TGTGCCGGACTTGGGACTTCCCCCTCCTCTGGGGCCAACGTCCTGACTTTC. This gives the protein CAGLGTSPSSGANVLTF.

The table lists this clonotype with a few counts. The CDR3 reads CASSPTDSGNQPQHF. CDR3 in DNA: TGTGCCAGCAGCCCTACGGACAGCGGGAATCAGCCCCAGCATTTT. The V call is TRBV11-2, the J call TRBJ1-5; D possibly corresponds to TRBD1 (6 bases). Trimming cost V 5 bases and J 4 bases, with 15 bases left between them. Germline V gene data show CDR1 as SGHAT and CDR2 as FQNNGV. The CDR3 contains 15 residues.

The V call is TRBV5-1, the J call TRBJ2-1; D may be TRBD2 (6 bases). The CDR3 runs 16 residues. In germline, CDR1 is SGHRS, CDR2 YFSETQ. Trimming cost V 3 bases and J 4 bases, with 17 bases left between them. DNA for the CDR3: TGCGCCAGCAGCTCGGCGCCTAGCGTAGGATACAATGAGCAGTTCTTC. This encodes CASSSAPSVGYNEQFF.

This clonotype was observed a few times. The chain carries TRBV5-1 and TRBJ2-7, with D unresolved. CDR1 SGHRS and CDR2 YFSETQ come from the germline V gene. The CDR3 runs to 14 residues. V was trimmed by 1 base and J by 2 bases, leaving 10 bases between them. The chain's CDR3 is CASSLTYGAYEQYF. The CDR3 DNA follows: TGCGCCAGCAGCTTGACTTACGGCGCCTACGAGCAGTACTTC.

This clonotype has only one observation. This chain uses TRBV18 with TRBJ2-7, with 7 bases fitting TRBD1. The germline CDR1 and CDR2 sequences are KGHSH and LQKENI. V shed 3 bases, J shed 3 bases, and the junction held 5 bases outside the gene matches. This CDR3 is built from 14 residues. CDR3 sequence reads: CASSPAGGNYEQYF. In nucleotides, the CDR3 is TGTGCCAGCTCACCGGCAGGGGGTAACTACGAGCAGTACTTC.

This clonotype has just a few counts. This chain links TRBV4-3 with TRBJ2-7; TRBD1 might be the D (6 bases). This CDR3 has 17 amino acids. Trimming pared 0 bases from V and 0 bases from J, leaving 15 bases between. Germline lookup yields CDR1 LGHNA and CDR2 YSLEER. CDR3 residues: CASSQDWRQDRSYEQYF. CDR3 coding DNA: TGCGCCAGCAGCCAAGATTGGAGACAGGACCGCTCCTACGAGCAGTACTTC.